The 10 T cell receptor beta chains below were found in one sample sequenced in a study of spatial heterogeneity in lung cancer. From the 5' RACE reads, TCRdb called clonotypes with MiXCR, one entry per CDR3 protein. The sample lists 15,000 or so distinct CDR3 sequences, roughly 6.6% occurring once. This sample's time point: sample taken at primary tumor resection. For these receptors, no antigen is known. Study observations and caveats: Intratumoral expanded alpha and beta TCR counts were found to track tumor mutation counts.

The sample here was lung tumor tissue, taken at surgery. All receptors derive from a male donor with early-stage non-small cell lung cancer.

This clonotype was picked up many times. The rearrangement uses TRBV7-9 and TRBJ1-5, with TRBD1 identical over 9 bases. Germline V gene data show CDR1 as SEHNR and CDR2 as FQNEAQ (reference sequence). The CDR3 contains 18 residues. V trimming: 3 bases; J trimming: 2 bases; junction bases outside the gene matches: 11. The DNA for the CDR3 is TGTGCCAGCAGCTTCGGACAGGGGATCCAGTTTGGCAATCAGCCCCAGCATTTT. Protein product: CASSFGQGIQFGNQPQHF.

By share, this clonotype ranks as medium-sized. This chain joins TRBV19 and TRBJ1-4; D uncertain. The V end lost 7 bases, the J end lost 2 bases, and 14 bases lay between the germline ends. Germline assignment: CDR1 LNHDA and CDR2 SQIVND (reference sequence). The CDR3 runs 15 residues. This CDR3 reads CASKGPRATNEKLFF. The CDR3 nucleotides are TGTGCCAGTAAAGGTCCCCGGGCGACTAATGAAAAACTGTTTTTT.

The V gene is TRBV19, the J gene TRBJ2-5; 8 nucleotides match TRBD1. V trimming: 6 bases; J trimming: 5 bases; junction bases outside the gene matches: 8. Per germline, CDR1 LNHDA and CDR2 SQIVND (reference sequence). The CDR3 is 14 amino acids. The CDR3 region has the DNA TGTGCCAGTAGACCTCAGGGGGCCAGGGAGACCCAGTACTTC. It translates to CASRPQGARETQYF.

This clonotype was observed many times. The CDR3 spells CASSQVGGLGVNEKLFF. CDR3 nucleotides: TGCGCCAGCAGCCAAGTTGGGGGATTAGGGGTAAATGAAAAACTGTTTTTT. V usage is TRBV4-1 and J usage is TRBJ1-4; the D gene is possibly TRBD1 (5 bases). CDR1 and CDR2 from the germline V gene are MGHRA and YSYEKL. With 1 base removed from V and 5 bases from J, the gap between germline ends came to 17 bases. This CDR3 has 17 amino acids.

This clonotype was counted between two and nine times. V and J are TRBV27 and TRBJ2-5; no definite D call. This CDR3 contains 14 residues. Germline V gene sequence: CDR1 MNHEY, CDR2 SMNVEV (reference sequence). Trimming pared 4 bases from V and 4 bases from J, leaving 13 bases between. The CDR3 sequence: CASSSLRVGETQYF. The CDR3 DNA follows: TGTGCCAGCAGTTCCCTTAGGGTTGGAGAGACCCAGTACTTC.

This clonotype is medium-sized (0.01 to 0.1%). V and J are TRBV6-1 and TRBJ1-4; perhaps TRBD1 as D (5 bases). This CDR3 spans 15 amino acids. Deletions cut 5 bases from V and 8 bases from J, with 18 bases between. Germline values: CDR1 MNHNS, CDR2 SASEGT. CDR3 in DNA: TGTGCCAGCAGTACTGGAGGGGTAGCCTACGAAAAACTGTTTTTT. This translates into CASSTGGVAYEKLFF.

This clonotype turned up a few times. The chain recombines TRBV4-1 with TRBJ2-1, with D tentatively TRBD1 or TRBD2 (6 bases each). Germline CDR1 and CDR2: MGHRA and YSYEKL. The CDR3 runs to 15 residues. V was cut by 0 bases and J by 9 bases, with 15 bases left in between. CDR3 residues: CASSQEGLRGGEQFF. The CDR3 region has the DNA TGCGCCAGCAGCCAAGAAGGACTCAGGGGAGGTGAGCAGTTCTTC.

This clonotype has ten or more counts. The genes are TRBV2 and TRBJ2-2, with a weak D call TRBD2 (6 bases). This CDR3 has 14 amino acids. V lost 7 bases and J lost 1, with 10 bases in between. Germline CDR1 reads SNHLY; CDR2 reads FYNNEI. In nucleotides, the CDR3 is TGTGCCAGCAATCCCGGGAGGAACACCGGGGAGCTGTTTTTT. The encoded protein is CASNPGRNTGELFF.

This clonotype was seen ten or more times. The chain carries TRBV20-1 and TRBJ1-6, with 10 bases lining up with TRBD1. The CDR3 spans 17 residues. V trimming: 1 base; J trimming: 7 bases; junction bases outside the gene matches: 10. Germline V gene lookup returns CDR1 DFQATT and CDR2 SNEGSKA (reference sequence). This chain's CDR3 is CSARVGAGQGRNSPLHF. The CDR3 coding sequence is TGCAGTGCTAGAGTCGGAGCGGGACAGGGGAGAAATTCACCCCTCCACTTT.

This clonotype was detected a few times. The chain is built from TRBV10-3 and TRBJ2-3; 11 positions agree with TRBD2. CDR1 and CDR2 (germline): ENHRY, SYGVKD. The CDR3 totals 16 residues. The J segment lost 2 bases and the V segment lost 6 bases, leaving 7 bases of the junction unmatched. CDR3 nucleotides: TGTGCCATCAGCCCGACTAGCGGGGCGCCCACAGATACGCAGTATTTT. Its protein is CAISPTSGAPTDTQYF.